There are a few counts of the clone carrying this T cell receptor (beta chain). The sample is drawn from a study of blood T cell repertoires in COVID-19. The protocol was immunoSEQ multiplex PCR, while the TCRdb copy is restricted to in-frame clones and leaves out a portion. The sample records roughly 310,000 clones, around nine tenths being singletons. Clinical history as reported by participants underpinned cohort assignment. The V gene end was trimmed by 4 bases and the J gene end by 0 bases; junction bases not matched to a gene: 3. There are 15 residues in the CDR3. Per the germline V gene, CDR1 is SGHTA and CDR2 is FQGTGA.

This receptor was taken from a middle-aged woman who had recovered from COVID-19. The sequencing input was PBMCs or T cells enriched from blood (not recorded which). This chain joins TRBV7-3 and TRBJ2-3, with 8 bases identical to TRBD2. CDR3 region: CASSSGTRSTDTQYF. Here the CDR3 DNA reads TGTGCCAGCAGCTCCGGGACTAGGAGCACAGATACGCAGTATTTT. The complete variable domain, with remaining parts taken from reference TRBV7-3 and TRBJ2-3, reads GAGVSQTPSNKVTEKGKYVELRCDPISGHTALYWYRQSLGQGPEFLIYFQGTGAADDSGLPNDRFFAVRPEGSVSTLKIQRTERGDSAVYLCASSSGTRSTDTQYFGPGTRLTVL.